This is a list of T cell receptor beta chains from one sample in a study of technical replicates of blood from several donors. Profiling relied on immunoSEQ multiplex PCR, and the TCRdb table lists in-frame clones only, not all of them. The data contain 77,000 or so clones, about nine tenths of them seen just once; the ten biggest clones take up 0.4% to 0.5%. The sample was T cells isolated from PBMCs. Receptors originate from a human donor in good health. Both conserved end residues are part of each CDR3. Each record gives: V gene, D gene, clone size, J gene, CDR3 DNA, CDR3 protein. A D gene is named only where the DNA matches it firmly. Size tells how often a clone was seen (once, few, many) or the class of an expanded clone, and some rows leave it out.

TRBV14	TRBD2	NA	TRBJ2-1	TGTGCCAGCAGCCAAGATGCGGGGGGGAGAAATGAGCAGTTCTTC	CASSQDAGGRNEQFF
TRBV7-2	NA	once	TRBJ1-5	TGTGCCAGCAGCTTAGCGACAACAGTTAGCAATCAGCCCCAGCATTTT	CASSLATTVSNQPQHF
TRBV7-6	TRBD2	NA	TRBJ2-7	TGTGCCAGCAGCGGCGGGACTAGCGTGGAGCAGTACTTC	CASSGGTSVEQYF
TRBV9	TRBD1	NA	TRBJ2-7	TGTGCCAGCAGCGTAGACTTGGGACAGGGCTACGAGCAGTACTTC	CASSVDLGQGYEQYF
TRBV5-6	NA	NA	TRBJ1-3	TGTGCCAGCAGCTTCGCAGGCCCCCGCTCTGGAAACACCATATATTTT	CASSFAGPRSGNTIYF
TRBV10-3	NA	NA	TRBJ1-1	TGTGCCATCAGTGTAACGGGGAACACTGAAGCTTTCTTT	CAISVTGNTEAFF
TRBV7-9	NA	NA	TRBJ2-7	TGTGCCAGCAGCTTAGCGGGACTTATGGGCGAGCAGTACTTC	CASSLAGLMGEQYF
TRBV27	TRBD1	NA	TRBJ2-7	TGTGCCAGCAGTTTAGGGGACAGGGGCTACGAGCAGTACTTC	CASSLGDRGYEQYF
TRBV5-4	TRBD2	NA	TRBJ2-7	TGTGCCAGCAGCTTAGAATTAGCGGGAGTGAACGAGCAGTACTTC	CASSLELAGVNEQYF
TRBV28	NA	once	TRBJ2-6	TGTGCCAGCAGTCCGACGGGGGCTGGGGCCAACGTCCTGACTTTC	CASSPTGAGANVLTF
TRBV9	NA	NA	TRBJ2-3	TGTGCCAGCAGCGTAGCAACTGCCCTATTCACAGATACGCAGTATTTT	CASSVATALFTDTQYF
TRBV28	TRBD1	once	TRBJ2-7	TGTGCCATTAACAGGGGTACCGAGCAGTACTTC	CAINRGTEQYF
TRBV6-5	NA	NA	TRBJ2-7	TGTGCCAGCAGTACTATACAGGGGAGGGAGCAGTACTTC	CASSTIQGREQYF
TRBV6-5	TRBD1	once	TRBJ2-1	TGTGCCACCGGGACAGGAAGTATCAATGAGCAGTTCTTC	CATGTGSINEQFF
TRBV2	TRBD1	NA	TRBJ1-1	TGTGCCAGCAGTGAATCCCGGGACAGGAAGGCCCGAGCTTTCTTT	CASSESRDRKARAFF
TRBV9	TRBD2	NA	TRBJ2-1	TGTGCCAGCAGCGTGGGCGGGAGGGCCTTAGATGAGCAGTTCTTC	CASSVGGRALDEQFF
TRBV28	NA	NA	TRBJ2-3	TGTGCCAGCAGTTTCGGGTCCGGTACGCAGTATTTT	CASSFGSGTQYF
TRBV29-1	TRBD2	NA	TRBJ2-7	TGCAGCGTCACACCGGGACTAGGGGGCGAGCAGTACTTC	CSVTPGLGGEQYF
TRBV5-4	TRBD1	NA	TRBJ2-3	TGTGCCAGCAGCAGGGGACAGAGCACAGATACGCAGTATTTT	CASSRGQSTDTQYF
TRBV5-1	NA	NA	TRBJ1-1	TGCGCCAGCAGCTTGGCTCGGGTGGAGGACACTGAAGCTTTCTTT	CASSLARVEDTEAFF
TRBV4-1	NA	NA	TRBJ2-5	TGCGCCAGCAGCCAACCCGGGTTAGCGGAGACCCAGTACTTC	CASSQPGLAETQYF
TRBV7-8	NA	NA	TRBJ2-6	TGTGCCAGCAGCCCCGGGACATCTTATGCCTCTGGGGCCAACGTCCTGACTTTC	CASSPGTSYASGANVLTF
TRBV19	TRBD2	NA	TRBJ2-7	TGTGCCAGTAGTATGGGGGAGGGGAGTTACGAGCAGTACTTC	CASSMGEGSYEQYF
TRBV18	TRBD2	NA	TRBJ2-3	TGTGCCAGCTCACGGGGCGGGAGTACCGCAGATACGCAGTATTTT	CASSRGGSTADTQYF
TRBV28	NA	few	TRBJ1-1	TGTGCCAGCAGTTCCAGGGGTATGGCTTTCTTT	CASSSRGMAFF
TRBV7-2	NA	NA	TRBJ2-1	TGTGCCAGCAGCTCCCAGCGAGAGCAGTTCTTC	CASSSQREQFF
TRBV7-2	NA	NA	TRBJ2-1	TGTGCCAGCAGACCAACTGCTGGGAGCTCCTACAATGAGCAGTTCTTC	CASRPTAGSSYNEQFF
TRBV5-4	NA	NA	TRBJ1-1	TGTGCCAGCAGCCCCAGGGGGAACACTGAAGCTTTCTTT	CASSPRGNTEAFF
TRBV2	TRBD1	NA	TRBJ2-7	TGTGCCAGCAGGGGGCGTGACAGGGGTTCAGTCGACGAGCAGTACTTC	CASRGRDRGSVDEQYF
TRBV7-9	NA	NA	TRBJ2-7	TGTGCCAGCAGCTTAGACAGTACCTACGAGCAGTACTTC	CASSLDSTYEQYF
TRBV9	NA	NA	TRBJ2-5	TGTGCCAGCAGCGTAGATGGACAGTTGGCCCAGTACTTC	CASSVDGQLAQYF
TRBV10-2	NA	NA	TRBJ2-3	TGCGCCACCGGAGGGACCGGCACAGATACGCAGTATTTT	CATGGTGTDTQYF
TRBV29-1	TRBD2	NA	TRBJ2-7	TGCAGCGTTGCCATGGGGGGACTAGACTACGAGCAGTACTTC	CSVAMGGLDYEQYF
TRBV29-1	NA	once	TRBJ2-1	TGCAGCGTTTCACGAACTAGTTACAATGAGCAGTTCTTC	CSVSRTSYNEQFF
TRBV5-1	TRBD1	NA	TRBJ2-3	TGCGCCAGCAGCCCTGGACAGGGGGCAGATACGCAGTATTTT	CASSPGQGADTQYF
TRBV6-1	NA	NA	TRBJ2-2	TGTGCCAGCAGTGCCCTTAGAGGGAGAAAGGGGGACGGGGAGCTGTTTTTT	CASSALRGRKGDGELFF
TRBV30	NA	NA	TRBJ2-5	TGTGCCTGGAGTGTACGAGTTAGGGGTCCAGAGACCCAGTACTTC	CAWSVRVRGPETQYF
TRBV7-2	TRBD1	NA	TRBJ1-2	TGTGCCAGCAGCGGTCCCCGGGACAGCTACTATGGCTACACCTTC	CASSGPRDSYYGYTF
TRBV5-6	NA	NA	TRBJ2-7	TGTGCCAGCAGCTTGCAGCGGGCCGGACCCTACGAGCAGTACTTC	CASSLQRAGPYEQYF
TRBV6-1	NA	NA	TRBJ1-5	TGTGCCAGCAGTGAGGTACGGGGGGACAATCAGCCCCAGCATTTT	CASSEVRGDNQPQHF
TRBV9	NA	NA	TRBJ2-5	TGTGCCAGCAGCCCTAGCGGAGGGGGAGAGACCCAGTACTTC	CASSPSGGGETQYF
TRBV27	NA	NA	TRBJ1-1	TGTGCCAGCAGCCCGGGAAGGTTTTATGAAGCTTTCTTT	CASSPGRFYEAFF
TRBV5-5	NA	NA	TRBJ2-3	TGTGCCAGCATCCCAACAGGGAACACAGATACGCAGTATTTT	CASIPTGNTDTQYF
TRBV6-1	NA	NA	TRBJ2-7	TGTGCCAGCAGTGACGGCCTGAGCGGGTACTTC	CASSDGLSGYF
TRBV25-1	TRBD2	NA	TRBJ2-2	TGTGCCAGCAGTCCAACCCTAATGGGCGGGAGGCTCTCCGGGGAGCTGTTTTTT	CASSPTLMGGRLSGELFF
TRBV7-8	NA	NA	TRBJ2-1	TGTGCCAGCAGCTCTAGACTAGTACAGCAGTTCTTC	CASSSRLVQQFF
TRBV4-1	TRBD2	NA	TRBJ2-5	TGCGCCAGCAGCCAAGAAACTAGCGGGAGATGGAAGACCCAGTACTTC	CASSQETSGRWKTQYF
TRBV4-1	TRBD1	NA	TRBJ1-5	TGCGCCAGCAGCCAATCCGGGACAGCGAGTCATCAGCCCCAGCATTTT	CASSQSGTASHQPQHF
TRBV11-3	TRBD2	NA	TRBJ2-7	TGTGCCAGCAGCTTAGCGGGAGGAAGGGAGCAGTACTTC	CASSLAGGREQYF
TRBV9	TRBD2	NA	TRBJ2-1	TGTGCCAGCAGCGTGGGCGGGAGACTCTACAATGAGCAGTTCTTC	CASSVGGRLYNEQFF
TRBV19	NA	few	TRBJ1-1	TGTGCCAGTAGTGAACATAGAACAGGGAACACTGAAGCTTTCTTT	CASSEHRTGNTEAFF
TRBV7-9	NA	NA	TRBJ1-5	TGTGCCAGCAGCCATGGTGGGGACATCCGGAATCAGCCCCAGCATTTT	CASSHGGDIRNQPQHF
TRBV4-2	NA	NA	TRBJ2-2	TGTGCCAGCAGCCGAGGAGAATGGAACACCGGGGAGCTGTTTTTT	CASSRGEWNTGELFF
TRBV6-4	TRBD1	NA	TRBJ1-1	TGTGCCAGCAGTTCTCAGGGGGGAACTGAAGCTTTCTTT	CASSSQGGTEAFF
TRBV4-3	NA	NA	TRBJ1-1	TGCGCCAGCAGCCAAGATCCAACACAGTCCATGAACACTGAAGCTTTCTTT	CASSQDPTQSMNTEAFF
TRBV5-6	TRBD1	few	TRBJ1-2	TGTGCCAGCAGCTTGCCCCGGGACCCAGGGGGCTATGGCTACACCTTC	CASSLPRDPGGYGYTF
TRBV9	TRBD1	NA	TRBJ2-6	TGTGCCAGCAGCTTCCGGACAGGGGTCCTCTCTGGGGCCAACGTCCTGACTTTC	CASSFRTGVLSGANVLTF
TRBV5-3	TRBD2	NA	TRBJ2-7	TGTGCCAGAAGCCCGCTAATAGTGACTAGCGGAATTTACGAGCAGTACTTC	CARSPLIVTSGIYEQYF